These 29 T cell receptor beta chains share one sample of origin, sequenced in a study of T cells in Graves' hyperthyroidism and ophthalmopathy. Amplified TCR beta CDR3 regions came from RNA transcripts. First-round RT-PCR with HTBI primers amplified the TCR CDR3 region. TCRdb reanalysed the multiplex PCR reads using MiXCR and keeps one entry per CDR3 protein. This table holds about 400,000 distinct CDR3 sequences, approximately 15% found once. The sample consisted of blood. The receptors shown here come from a woman aged 18-35 years with Graves' hyperthyroidism.

This clonotype was observed many times. The chain has TRBV12-3 or TRBV12-4 and TRBJ2-7, with 10 positions matching TRBD2. The J segment lost 5 bases and the V segment lost 1 base, leaving 11 bases of the junction unmatched. The CDR3 contains 17 residues. CDR3 region: CASSLVGLAGVNNEQYF. CDR3 bases: TGTGCCAGCAGTTTAGTGGGCCTAGCGGGAGTCAACAACGAGCAGTACTTC.

This clonotype was seen repeatedly, ten times or more. The chain carries TRBV6-1 and TRBJ2-7; 10 positions match TRBD1. Germline V lookup: CDR1 MNHNS, CDR2 SASEGT. V trimming: 5 bases; J trimming: 2 bases; junction bases outside the gene matches: 6. The CDR3 runs to 15 residues. In DNA, the CDR3 is TGTGCCAGCAGTCCCCGGGACAGGGGAGCCTACGAGCAGTACTTC. Translation gives CASSPRDRGAYEQYF.

As to this clonotype: This sequence may be a read error, since a much larger clone differs from it by one base. The chain combines TRBV4-3 with TRBJ1-2; TRBD1 aligns across 11 bases. CDR1 is LGHNA, CDR2 YSLEER, per germline. This CDR3 spans 14 amino acids. The CDR3 loop is CASSQGQGDYSYTF. The CDR3, as DNA: TGCGCCAGCAGCCAGGGACAGGGGGACTATAGCTACACCTTC.

With regard to this clonotype: A read error is possible here, since a much larger clone lies one base away. The V and J genes are TRBV7-2 and TRBJ1-1; 8 bases align to TRBD1. Losses at the gene ends were 4 bases for V and 1 base for J; bases not matched to a gene: 5. This CDR3 is 15 amino acids long. Germline V gene lookup returns CDR1 SGHTA and CDR2 FQGNSA. For the CDR3, the DNA is TGTGCCAGCAGCTCAACCGGGACAGGGAACACTGAAGCTTTCTTT. This encodes CASSSTGTGNTEAFF.

There are a few counts of this clonotype. A much larger clone lies a single base off, so this may be a read error. The chain links TRBV20-1 to TRBJ1-2; a weak D match, TRBD1 (6 bases). CDR3 length equals 13 residues. The V gene's germline CDR1 is DFQATT and CDR2 SNEGSKA (reference sequence). The V gene lost 6 bases and the J gene lost 8 bases, with 19 bases spanning the gap. The CDR3 loop is CSAPRGTRVGYTF. For the CDR3, the DNA is TGCAGTGCACCCCGTGGGACAAGGGTCGGCTACACCTTC.

In regard to this clonotype: One end of the junction fails to match germline, which may point to a read error. The rearrangement links TRBV2 to TRBJ1-2; D remains unclear. Germline V lookup: CDR1 SNHLY, CDR2 FYNNEI. The CDR3 has 13 amino acids. The CDR3, as DNA: TGTGCCAGCAGTGAAGCGCAAGACTATAGCTACACCTTC. This gives the protein CASSEAQDYSYTF.

In this sample, this clonotype turned up many times. V and J are TRBV7-8 and TRBJ1-1, with D perhaps matching TRBD1 (5 bases). The CDR3 spans 14 residues. Germline V gives CDR1 SGHVS, CDR2 FQNEAQ. Deletions cut 5 bases from V and 0 bases from J, with 10 bases between. CDR3 in amino acids: CASSQDTVNTEAFF. Here the CDR3 DNA reads TGTGCCAGCAGCCAGGACACGGTGAACACTGAAGCTTTCTTT.

Notes on this clonotype: The junction and the germline gene differ at one end; a read error may be behind it. V gene TRBV7-9 combines with J gene TRBJ1-5; D is ambiguous. Germline V gene sequence: CDR1 SEHNR, CDR2 FQNEAQ (reference sequence). The CDR3 contains 14 residues. The DNA of the CDR3 is TGTGCCAGCAGCTTAGGGGGTAGCTATCAGCCCCAGCATTTT. It translates to CASSLGGSYQPQHF.

This clonotype was counted a few times. The chain has TRBV7-9 and TRBJ2-1, with D possibly matching TRBD1 (6 bases). V lost 5 bases and J 0 bases, leaving 11 bases between the germline ends. The V gene's germline CDR1 is SEHNR and CDR2 FQNEAQ (reference sequence). This CDR3 region has 15 residues. The CDR3 sequence: CASSTDRISYNEQFF. The CDR3 DNA is TGTGCCAGCAGCACAGACAGGATCTCCTACAATGAGCAGTTCTTC.

This clonotype occurred many times. This sequence joins TRBV11-2 and TRBJ1-6; no clear D gene. V lost 3 bases and J 7 bases, leaving 10 bases between the germline ends. Germline V lookup: CDR1 SGHAT, CDR2 FQNNGV. There are 14 residues in the CDR3. CDR3 in amino acids: CASSFEGLNSPLHF. CDR3 DNA: TGTGCCAGCAGCTTCGAGGGTTTGAATTCACCCCTCCACTTT.

This clonotype was found a few times. The V gene is TRBV24-1, the J gene TRBJ1-2; TRBD1 aligns across 7 bases. This CDR3 spans 13 amino acids. The germline V gene encodes CDR1 KGHDR and CDR2 SFDVKD. The V segment lost 4 bases and the J segment 5 bases; nucleotides outside the gene matches: 3. CDR3 in amino acids: CATSDGGQYGYTF. The CDR3 nucleotides read TGTGCCACCAGTGACGGGGGACAGTATGGCTACACCTTC.

This clonotype was seen many times. The V call is TRBV6-1, the J call TRBJ2-5; TRBD2 matches at 10 bases. J was trimmed by 1 base and V by 5 bases; bases with no gene match: 4. The CDR3 runs to 15 residues. Germline V CDR1 and CDR2: MNHNS, SASEGT. The CDR3 bases are TGTGCCAGCAGTAGAGTAGCGGGGGGCCAAGAGACCCAGTACTTC. Translating gives CASSRVAGGQETQYF.

The table lists this clonotype with a few counts. The V gene is TRBV5-4, the J gene TRBJ2-5; D is unresolved. The CDR3 is made up of 13 amino acids. V was clipped by 0 bases and J by 4 bases, with 7 bases between them. CDR1 and CDR2 from the germline V gene are SGHNT and YYREEE (reference sequence). DNA for the CDR3: TGTGCCAGCAGCTTGGCCAGGAGAGAGACCCAGTACTTC. This gives the protein CASSLARRETQYF.

The gene calls are TRBV5-6 and TRBJ2-7, with D maybe TRBD1 (7 bases). The CDR3 loop spans 14 amino acids. Germline lookup yields CDR1 SGHDT and CDR2 YYEEEE. Trimming cost V 4 bases and J 8 bases, with 19 bases left between them. CDR3 nucleotides: TGTGCCAGCAGCGACTCTAACAGGGGAGGAAAGCAGTACTTC. It specifies CASSDSNRGGKQYF.

The sample holds many counts of this clonotype. V is TRBV27 and J is TRBJ2-1; 15 positions match TRBD2. There are 19 residues in the CDR3. Germline CDR1 reads MNHEY; CDR2 reads SMNVEV (reference sequence). V trimming: 5 bases; J trimming: 2 bases; junction bases outside the gene matches: 10. The CDR3, as DNA: TGTGCCAGCAGTGGGACCGGGACTAGCGGGAGGTGGCCCTACAATGAGCAGTTCTTC. Translating gives CASSGTGTSGRWPYNEQFF.

The rearrangement joins TRBV12-5 to TRBJ1-1, with D possibly being TRBD1 (5 bases). Per the germline V gene, CDR1 is LGHNT and CDR2 is FRNRAP. The CDR3 contains 12 residues. V lost 1 base, J lost 7 bases, and 7 bases lay in between. The CDR3 nucleotides read TGTGCTAGTGGTTTGGGGGACCTTGAAGCTTTCTTT. It yields the protein CASGLGDLEAFF. Combining the CDR3 with reference TRBV12-5 and TRBJ1-1 gives the whole variable domain DARVTQTPRHKVTEMGQEVTMRCQPILGHNTVFWYRQTMMQGLELLAYFRNRAPLDDSGMPKDRFSAEMPDATLATLKIQPSEPRDSAVYFCASGLGDLEAFFGQGTRLTVV.

In its sample, this clonotype was seen many times. The CDR3 DNA follows: TGTGCCAGCAGTGACTGGGACACCATGAACACTGAAGCTTTCTTT. As protein: CASSDWDTMNTEAFF. The chain combines TRBV2 with TRBJ1-1; D perhaps matches TRBD1 (6 bases). Germline assignment: CDR1 SNHLY and CDR2 FYNNEI. Between the trimmed V and J ends, which lost 3 bases and 0 bases, there was a span of 11 bases. The CDR3 spans 15 residues. The entire variable domain, with the rest obtained from reference TRBV2 and TRBJ1-1, is as follows: EPEVTQTPSHQVTQMGQEVILRCVPISNHLYFYWYRQILGQKVEFLVSFYNNEISEKSEIFDDQFSVERPDGSNFTLKIRSTKLEDSAMYFCASSDWDTMNTEAFFGQGTRLTVV.

With regard to this clonotype: An end of the junction differs from the germline gene, which may be a read error. The chain is built from TRBV12-3 or TRBV12-4 and TRBJ1-1, with D possibly matching TRBD1 (5 bases). The CDR3 consists of 14 residues. The CDR3 sequence: CVSSLTRGGTEAFF. CDR3 sequence (DNA): TGTGTCAGCAGTTTAACAAGGGGCGGCACTGAAGCTTTCTTT.

The chain joins TRBV19 to TRBJ2-1, with D possibly being TRBD2 (7 bases). Between the trimmed V and J ends, which lost 5 bases and 7 bases, there was a span of 18 bases. Germline values: CDR1 LNHDA, CDR2 SQIVND (reference sequence). The CDR3 length is 15 residues. DNA of the CDR3: TGTGCCAGTAGTCAGGGGACTATTAGGGTTAATGAGCAGTTCTTC. This gives the protein CASSQGTIRVNEQFF.

Only a few counts were recorded for this clonotype. The chain links TRBV9 to TRBJ2-2, with 9 bases aligning to TRBD1. Germline assignment: CDR1 SGDLS and CDR2 YYNGEE. After removal of 5 bases from V and 5 bases from J, the junction contained 4 bases not matched to a gene. The CDR3 loop spans 14 amino acids. Written as DNA, the CDR3 is TGTGCCAGCAGTCGGGACAGGGTTACCGGGGAGCTGTTTTTT. As protein: CASSRDRVTGELFF.

This clonotype was observed many times. The gene calls are TRBV28 and TRBJ2-7; no clear D gene. The CDR3 has 11 residues. CDR1 is MDHEN and CDR2 is SYDVKM in the germline V gene. Trimming cost V 5 bases and J 3 bases, with 5 bases left between them. CDR3 DNA sequence: TGTGCCAGCAGTCCTAACTACGAGCAGTACTTC. It is translated as CASSPNYEQYF. The full variable domain, in which reference TRBV28 and TRBJ2-7 provide the parts outside the CDR3, is DVKVTQSSRYLVKRTGEKVFLECVQDMDHENMFWYRQDPGLGLRLIYFSYDVKMKEKGDIPEGYSVSREKKERFSLILESASTNQTSMYLCASSPNYEQYFGPGTRLTVT.

The table lists this clonotype with many counts. The CDR3 region has the DNA TGTGCCAGCAGCTCCGGGACTAGCGTTACAGAGCAGTTCTTC. Residues: CASSSGTSVTEQFF. The chain links TRBV3-1 to TRBJ2-1; 10 bases agree with TRBD2. The CDR3 is 14 amino acids. The V and J ends lost 5 bases and 10 bases, in that order; junction bases with no gene match: 8. Germline-derived CDR1 and CDR2 are LGHDT and YNNKEL (reference sequence).

As to this clonotype: The junction shows a germline mismatch at one end, possibly a read error. V usage is TRBV7-3 and J usage is TRBJ1-5, with D perhaps matching TRBD1 (6 bases). This CDR3 region has 14 residues. Looked up from germline, CDR1 is SGHTA and CDR2 is FQGTGA. The CDR3 bases are TGTGCCAGCAGCTTAACAGGGGGGGATCAGCCCCGGCATTTT. This codes for CASSLTGGDQPRHF.

This clonotype was counted ten times or more. This sequence joins TRBV2 and TRBJ2-1, with TRBD2 matching 10 bases. The CDR3 length is 15 residues. Germline V lookup: CDR1 SNHLY, CDR2 FYNNEI. V shed 4 bases, J shed 4 bases, and the junction held 4 bases outside the gene matches. CDR3 nucleotide sequence: TGTGCCAGCAGTGTGACTAGCGGGCCATACAATGAGCAGTTCTTC. This gives the protein CASSVTSGPYNEQFF.

This clonotype appeared many times. This chain connects TRBV6-1 to TRBJ1-1; no definite D call. With 5 bases removed from V and 3 bases from J, the gap between germline ends came to 7 bases. The CDR3 is 12 amino acids. Per germline, CDR1 MNHNS and CDR2 SASEGT. The CDR3 reads CASSYGYTEAFF. In DNA form, the CDR3 reads TGTGCCAGCAGTTATGGGTACACTGAAGCTTTCTTT.

This clonotype was seen repeatedly, ten times or more. The chain joins TRBV7-2 to TRBJ1-1; 8 positions match TRBD1. Germline V gene sequence: CDR1 SGHTA, CDR2 FQGNSA. J lost 4 bases, V lost 6 bases, and 7 bases had no gene match. The CDR3 length is 14 residues. The CDR3 DNA follows: TGTGCCAGCAGTTCCAGGGGGCAAGGCACTGAAGCTTTCTTT. Its translation: CASSSRGQGTEAFF.

This clonotype was seen repeatedly, ten times or more. The rearrangement links TRBV27 to TRBJ1-2, with 8 bases identical to TRBD1. The CDR3 has 16 amino acids. Germline V CDR1 and CDR2: MNHEY, SMNVEV (reference sequence). The V segment lost 5 bases and the J segment 5 bases; nucleotides outside the gene matches: 13. The CDR3 coding sequence is TGTGCCAGCAGTACCGGGGGAGGACAGGGAAGTTATGGCTACACCTTC. Translation gives CASSTGGGQGSYGYTF.

The chain recombines TRBV6-2 or TRBV6-3 with TRBJ2-1; D gene unclear. Germline CDR1 MNHEY, CDR2 SVGEGT. Trimming stripped 7 bases from V and 0 bases from J, with 7 bases between. The CDR3 has 13 residues. For the CDR3, the DNA is TGTGCCAGCACCAGAGACTCCTACAATGAGCAGTTCTTC. Its protein is CASTRDSYNEQFF.

This clonotype was seen more than once but under ten times. The CDR3 DNA reads as TGTGCCACCAGCAGAGAGTACGCAGGGGAAGCTTTCTTT. It translates to CATSREYAGEAFF. The chain recombines TRBV15 with TRBJ1-1; D is perhaps TRBD1 (5 bases). There are 13 residues in the CDR3. Germline V CDR1 and CDR2: LNHNV, YYDKDF (reference sequence). Trimming stripped 0 bases from V and 8 bases from J, with 10 bases between.